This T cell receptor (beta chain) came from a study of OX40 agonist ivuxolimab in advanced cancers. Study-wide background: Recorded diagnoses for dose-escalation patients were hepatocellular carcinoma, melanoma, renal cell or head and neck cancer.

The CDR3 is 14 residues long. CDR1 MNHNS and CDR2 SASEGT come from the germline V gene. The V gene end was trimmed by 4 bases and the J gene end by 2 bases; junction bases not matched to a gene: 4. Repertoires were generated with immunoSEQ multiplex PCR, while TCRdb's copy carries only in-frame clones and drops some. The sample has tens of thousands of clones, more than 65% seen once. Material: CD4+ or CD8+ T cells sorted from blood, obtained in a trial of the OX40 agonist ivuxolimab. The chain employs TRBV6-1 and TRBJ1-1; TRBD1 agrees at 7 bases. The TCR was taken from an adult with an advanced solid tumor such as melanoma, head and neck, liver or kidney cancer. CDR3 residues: CASSGRTGNTEAFF. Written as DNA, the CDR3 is TGTGCCAGCAGTGGGCGGACAGGTAACACTGAAGCTTTCTTT.